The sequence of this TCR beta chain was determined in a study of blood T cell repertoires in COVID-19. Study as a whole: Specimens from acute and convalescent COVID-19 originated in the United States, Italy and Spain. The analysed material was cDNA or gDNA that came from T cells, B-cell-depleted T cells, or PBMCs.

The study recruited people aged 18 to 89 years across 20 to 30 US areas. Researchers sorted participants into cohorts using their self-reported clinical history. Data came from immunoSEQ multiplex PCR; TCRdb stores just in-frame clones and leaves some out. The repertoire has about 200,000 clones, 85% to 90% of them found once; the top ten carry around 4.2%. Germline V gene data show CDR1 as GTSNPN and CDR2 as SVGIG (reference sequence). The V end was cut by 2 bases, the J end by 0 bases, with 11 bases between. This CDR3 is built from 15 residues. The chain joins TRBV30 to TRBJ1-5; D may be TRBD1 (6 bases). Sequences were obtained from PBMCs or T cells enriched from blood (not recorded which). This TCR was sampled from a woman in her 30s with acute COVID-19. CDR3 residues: CAWSQGGDSNQPQHF. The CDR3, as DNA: TGTGCCTGGAGTCAAGGGGGGGATAGCAATCAGCCCCAGCATTTT.